This T cell receptor (beta chain) was observed in a study of cytomegalovirus exposure and HLA in healthy donors. General study points: Prior analysis indicated that the majority of TCR beta V segments exhibited productivity approximately 87% or approximately 30% of the time. HLA allele associations emerged for fewer than 20,000 TCR beta sequences in a later analysis, at 0.05 false discovery rate.

As regards this clone: Its cognate antigen is unknown.

Primers included in the PCR were 60 Vbeta and 13 Jbeta primers. Original handling: As a later analysis found, there were 80 million to 90 million unique TCR beta chains, of which roughly 11 million were shared. Generated by immunoSEQ multiplex PCR, the TCRdb table keeps only in-frame clones and is missing some. V and J calls and clone size come straight from that table; D and trimming were deduced from the DNA. This table has under 200,000 clones, more than 60% appearing once. The clonotype was recovered from a woman between 50 and 59 years old in good health and CMV-seropositive. Source material: PBMCs.

CDR3 protein: CASSLSPPGTGGGEQYF. In nucleotides, the CDR3 is TGTGCCAGCAGCTTAAGCCCCCCCGGGACAGGGGGCGGCGAGCAGTACTTC. This chain connects TRBV7-2 to TRBJ2-7; TRBD1 agrees at 12 bases. V lost 2 bases to trimming and J lost 6 bases; unmatched junction nucleotides: 11. Looked up from germline, CDR1 is SGHTA and CDR2 is FQGNSA. The CDR3 spans 17 residues.